The 27 T cell receptor beta chains below were found in one sample sequenced in a study of siplizumab effects on memory and regulatory T cells. Only in-frame clones appear in the TCRdb table, and some are missing; sequencing was by immunoSEQ multiplex PCR. The sample gives fewer than 120,000 clones, 80% to 95% of which show up once; approximately 1.3% is in the top ten. The sequenced material came from CD4+ T cells sorted from blood. Receptor source: a human donor in good health.

The rearrangement uses TRBV6-6 and TRBJ2-7, with 11 bases fitting TRBD2. The CDR3 runs 15 residues. V gave up 4 bases and J gave up 7 bases; unmatched junction bases: 9. CDR1 is MNHNY and CDR2 is SVGAGI in the germline V gene (reference sequence). This CDR3 reads CASSSASGGTKEQYF. Written as DNA, the CDR3 is TGTGCCAGCAGTTCCGCTAGCGGGGGGACTAAGGAGCAGTACTTC.

The gene calls are TRBV18 and TRBJ2-2; D is ambiguous. Germline V gene lookup returns CDR1 KGHSH and CDR2 LQKENI. The CDR3 contains 14 residues. Trimming removed 2 bases at V and 6 bases at J, with 10 bases between. Here the CDR3 DNA reads TGTGCCAGCTCACCAAATTTTATTCCCGGGGAGCTGTTTTTT. Translation: CASSPNFIPGELFF.

This sequence joins TRBV9 and TRBJ2-7; 13 bases are shared with TRBD2. J gave up 4 bases and V 4 bases, and 14 bases lay outside the gene matches. The CDR3 runs to 18 residues. The germline gives CDR1 SGDLS, CDR2 YYNGEE. The CDR3 loop reads CASSPGLAGVKYGYEQYF. For the CDR3, the DNA is TGTGCCAGCAGCCCCGGACTAGCGGGAGTCAAATACGGGTACGAGCAGTACTTC.

This chain connects TRBV6-5 to TRBJ2-7, with TRBD1 matching 9 bases. Losses at the gene ends were 1 base for V and 2 bases for J; bases not matched to a gene: 3. Germline V gene data show CDR1 as MNHEY and CDR2 as SVGAGI. This CDR3 region has 15 residues. Here the CDR3 DNA reads TGTGCCAGCAGTTACTGGGGACAGGGCCCCTACGAGCAGTACTTC. This encodes CASSYWGQGPYEQYF.

The chain uses TRBV7-2 and TRBJ2-7; TRBD2 matches 8 bases. The V segment lost 5 bases and the J segment 0 bases; nucleotides outside the gene matches: 3. This CDR3 contains 14 residues. Per the germline V gene, CDR1 is SGHTA and CDR2 is FQGNSA. CDR3 amino acids: CASSLGLASYEQYF. For the CDR3, the DNA is TGTGCCAGCAGCCTCGGACTAGCCTCCTACGAGCAGTACTTC.

The chain has TRBV6-6 and TRBJ2-1; D is undetermined. CDR3 length: 11 residues. From germline, CDR1 is MNHNY and CDR2 SVGAGI (reference sequence). V lost 6 bases and J lost 12, with 12 bases in between. The DNA of the CDR3 is TGTGCCAGCAGCTTAGGATTCCGGCAGTTCTTC. This sequence encodes CASSLGFRQFF.

V is TRBV6-6 and J is TRBJ1-1; no clear D. The length of the CDR3 is 16 residues. From germline, CDR1 is MNHNY and CDR2 SVGAGI (reference sequence). Trimming pared 8 bases from V and 0 bases from J, leaving 19 bases between. CDR3 sequence: CASGPRPAEVNTEAFF. The CDR3, as DNA: TGTGCCAGCGGACCCCGACCGGCTGAAGTGAACACTGAAGCTTTCTTT.

CDR3 region: CASSAGSGYTF. The DNA for the CDR3 is TGTGCCAGCAGTGCAGGCTCTGGCTACACCTTC. The chain couples TRBV2 to TRBJ1-2; D ambiguous. Germline V gene data show CDR1 as SNHLY and CDR2 as FYNNEI. CDR3 size: 11 residues. V gave up 4 bases and J gave up 7 bases, with 7 bases separating them.

The chain carries TRBV27 and TRBJ2-7; D remains unclear. Germline V gene lookup returns CDR1 MNHEY and CDR2 SMNVEV (reference sequence). The CDR3 contains 14 residues. Trimming left V 5 bases short and J 6 bases short, with 17 bases between. This CDR3 is CASSTRLHGGEQYF. CDR3 sequence (DNA): TGTGCCAGCAGTACCCGCCTTCATGGTGGCGAGCAGTACTTC.

The V gene is TRBV4-1, the J gene TRBJ2-7, with TRBD1 matching over 8 bases. Looked up from germline, CDR1 is MGHRA and CDR2 is YSYEKL. V was pared by 0 bases and J by 3 bases, with 4 bases of the junction left unmatched. The CDR3 runs 15 residues. This CDR3 is CASSQEGTGNYEQYF. The CDR3 coding sequence is TGCGCCAGCAGCCAAGAGGGGACAGGAAACTACGAGCAGTACTTC.

The V call is TRBV7-8, the J call TRBJ2-7, with D perhaps TRBD1 (6 bases). Trimming took 6 bases from V and 2 from J, leaving 11 bases between them. Germline V gene sequence: CDR1 SGHVS, CDR2 FQNEAQ. The CDR3 is 13 amino acids. This chain's CDR3 is CASSIRGPYEQYF. The CDR3 DNA reads as TGTGCCAGCAGTATCAGGGGCCCCTACGAGCAGTACTTC.

The chain joins TRBV6-4 to TRBJ2-1, with TRBD1 matching over 12 bases. The junction had 6 bases not matched to a gene; V was cut back by 3 bases and J by 9 bases. CDR3 length: 15 amino acids. Germline values: CDR1 MRHNA, CDR2 SNTAGT. The CDR3 loop is CASSDTGTGGGEQFF. CDR3 DNA: TGTGCCAGCAGTGATACCGGGACAGGGGGCGGTGAGCAGTTCTTC.

In its sample, this clone was seen a few times. The chain has TRBV10-3 and TRBJ1-1; the match to TRBD1 covers 11 bases. The ends lost 6 bases at V and 5 bases at J; junction bases unmatched: 8. The CDR3 length is 15 residues. Germline lookup yields CDR1 ENHRY and CDR2 SYGVKD. The DNA for the CDR3 is TGTGCCATCAGATCCACGGACAGGGGGCGGACTGAAGCTTTCTTT. Its translation is CAIRSTDRGRTEAFF.

The genes are TRBV5-1 and TRBJ2-7; 7 bases map to TRBD1. Trimming took 1 base from V and 1 from J; bases not matched to a gene: 5. Germline CDR1 and CDR2: SGHRS and YFSETQ. The CDR3 is 15 residues long. CDR3 in amino acids: CASSLLGTVSYEQYF. For the CDR3, the DNA is TGCGCCAGCAGCTTGCTTGGGACAGTTTCCTACGAGCAGTACTTC.

The genes are TRBV11-3 and TRBJ2-2; D remains ambiguous. This CDR3 has 15 amino acids. The V end lost 0 bases, the J end lost 1 base, and 6 bases lay between the germline ends. In germline, CDR1 is SGHNT, CDR2 YENEEA. CDR3 DNA sequence: TGTGCCAGCAGCTTAGATTGGGGGAACACCGGGGAGCTGTTTTTT. Translating it yields CASSLDWGNTGELFF.

The V gene is TRBV7-6, the J gene TRBJ2-1, with TRBD2 identical over 8 bases. V lost 1 base and J lost 7; bases outside the gene matches: 9. CDR1 SGHVS and CDR2 FNYEAQ come from the germline V gene. The CDR3 loop spans 16 amino acids. CDR3 amino acids: CASSLEAGDRGNEQFF. The CDR3 DNA sequence: TGTGCCAGCAGCTTAGAAGCGGGAGATCGAGGGAATGAGCAGTTCTTC.

The chain carries TRBV10-3 and TRBJ2-7, with unresolved D. Germline CDR1 ENHRY, CDR2 SYGVKD. V was trimmed by 4 bases and J by 5 bases, leaving 6 bases between them. The CDR3 covers 11 residues. This CDR3 is CAISVYDEQYF. The CDR3 nucleotides read TGTGCCATCAGTGTTTACGACGAGCAGTACTTC.

The gene calls are TRBV6-5 and TRBJ2-5, with D possibly TRBD1 on 6 matching bases. The V end was cut by 4 bases, the J end by 5 bases, with 17 bases between. The CDR3 extends over 15 amino acids. Germline values: CDR1 MNHEY, CDR2 SVGAGI. CDR3 coding DNA: TGTGCCAGCAGTTCTAACACAGGGTTTCGGGAGACCCAGTACTTC. It encodes CASSSNTGFRETQYF.

This chain links TRBV30 with TRBJ1-1; D gene unclear. This CDR3 has 13 residues. V was clipped by 4 bases and J by 4 bases, with 13 bases between them. Germline assignment: CDR1 GTSNPN and CDR2 SVGIG (reference sequence). The CDR3 DNA reads as TGTGCCTGGATCAGAAGACAATTCACTGAAGCTTTCTTT. It yields the protein CAWIRRQFTEAFF.

The chain joins TRBV2 to TRBJ2-6; tentative D call: TRBD1 (6 bases). The CDR3 sequence is 17 residues long. Between the trimmed V and J ends, which lost 4 bases and 2 bases, there was a span of 15 bases. Germline CDR1 SNHLY, CDR2 FYNNEI. DNA of the CDR3: TGTGCCAGCAGTGCCCGTTCAGGGGCAACTGGGGCCAACGTCCTGACTTTC. As protein: CASSARSGATGANVLTF.

Regarding this clone: Distinct nucleotide sequences in the sample also encode this CDR3. The genes are TRBV9 and TRBJ2-1; D may be TRBD2 (5 bases). This CDR3 has 14 amino acids. CDR1 and CDR2 from the germline V gene are SGDLS and YYNGEE. Trimming pared 0 bases from V and 3 bases from J, leaving 7 bases between. In nucleotides, the CDR3 is TGTGCCAGCAGCGTAGCTAGCAGCTACAATGAGCAGTTCTTC. It is translated as CASSVASSYNEQFF.

The chain has TRBV14 and TRBJ2-7; the D is unclear. The germline V gene has CDR1 SGHDN and CDR2 FVKESK. The CDR3 has 16 amino acids. The ends were cut back, 3 bases at V and 5 bases at J, with 20 bases in the middle. The CDR3 here is CASSQPLSVYGHEQYF. The CDR3 coding sequence is TGTGCCAGCAGCCAGCCACTCTCGGTTTATGGCCACGAGCAGTACTTC.

In its sample, this clone was seen once. The V and J genes are TRBV11-2 and TRBJ1-5; D gene ambiguous. In germline, CDR1 is SGHAT, CDR2 FQNNGV. V lost 2 bases, J lost 2 bases, and 13 bases lay in between. The CDR3 extends over 16 amino acids. The CDR3 coding sequence is TGTGCCAGCAGCTTAACGGGCGGTAAGGGCAATCAGCCCCAGCATTTT. This translates into CASSLTGGKGNQPQHF.

The chain recombines TRBV28 with TRBJ1-2; D unresolved. The CDR3 runs 13 residues. V dropped 3 bases and J dropped 4 bases, with 9 bases sitting between them. From germline, CDR1 is MDHEN and CDR2 SYDVKM. This CDR3 is CASSFKGPYGYTF. CDR3 sequence (DNA): TGTGCCAGCAGTTTTAAGGGTCCCTATGGCTACACCTTC.

The chain combines TRBV10-1 with TRBJ1-1, with D uncertain. This CDR3 contains 14 residues. Trimming took off 2 bases at V and 4 bases at J, with 11 bases between the two ends. Germline V lookup: CDR1 WNHNN, CDR2 SYGVQD (reference sequence). The CDR3 protein is CASSETGIATEAFF. The CDR3, as DNA: TGCGCCAGCAGTGAGACGGGAATTGCCACTGAAGCTTTCTTT.

The chain combines TRBV5-1 with TRBJ1-6; the D is unclear. V lost 4 bases and J lost 0, with 11 bases in between. The CDR3 consists of 16 residues. Germline CDR1 is SGHRS and CDR2 is YFSETQ. CDR3 protein: CASSIEGSSYNSPLHF. CDR3 bases: TGCGCCAGCAGCATCGAAGGTAGCTCCTATAATTCACCCCTCCACTTT.

V usage is TRBV15 and J usage is TRBJ2-1, with D perhaps matching TRBD1 (5 bases). V lost 3 bases and J lost 9, with 15 bases in between. This CDR3 spans 14 amino acids. The germline gives CDR1 LNHNV, CDR2 YYDKDF (reference sequence). The CDR3 spells CATSRAKGQGEQFF. CDR3 DNA sequence: TGTGCCACCAGCAGGGCAAAGGGGCAGGGTGAGCAGTTCTTC. The complete variable domain, with remaining parts taken from reference TRBV15 and TRBJ2-1, reads DAMVIQNPRYQVTQFGKPVTLSCSQTLNHNVMYWYQQKSSQAPKLLFHYYDKDFNNEADTPDNFQSRRPNTSFCFLDIRSPGLGDTAMYLCATSRAKGQGEQFFGPGTRLTVL.